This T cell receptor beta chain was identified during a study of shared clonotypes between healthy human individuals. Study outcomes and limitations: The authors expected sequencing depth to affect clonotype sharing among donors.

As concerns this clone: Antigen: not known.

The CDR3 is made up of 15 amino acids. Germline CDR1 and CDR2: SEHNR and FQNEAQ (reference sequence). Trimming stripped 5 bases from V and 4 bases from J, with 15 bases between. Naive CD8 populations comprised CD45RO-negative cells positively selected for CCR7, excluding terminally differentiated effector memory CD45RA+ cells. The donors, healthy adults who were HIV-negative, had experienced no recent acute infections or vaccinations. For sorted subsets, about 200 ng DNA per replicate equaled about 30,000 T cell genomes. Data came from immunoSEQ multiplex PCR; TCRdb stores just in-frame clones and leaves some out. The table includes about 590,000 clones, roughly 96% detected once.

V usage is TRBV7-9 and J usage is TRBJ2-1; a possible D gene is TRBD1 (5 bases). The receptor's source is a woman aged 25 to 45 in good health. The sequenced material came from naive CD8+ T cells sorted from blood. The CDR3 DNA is TGTGCCAGCAGCCCACGACAGAGCCTATACAATGAGCAGTTCTTC. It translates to CASSPRQSLYNEQFF. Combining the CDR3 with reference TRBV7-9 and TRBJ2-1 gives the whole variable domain DTGVSQNPRHKITKRGQNVTFRCDPISEHNRLYWYRQTLGQGPEFLTYFQNEAQLEKSRLLSDRFSAERPKGSFSTLEIQRTEQGDSAMYLCASSPRQSLYNEQFFGPGTRLTVL.